The subject of this entry is one T cell receptor (beta chain). As yet, its antigen is unknown. The data originate from a study of blood T cells in healthy people across ages. The length of the CDR3 is 14 residues. V was pared by 7 bases and J by 2 bases, with 13 bases between. The use of a sample-barcoded 5' primer and a J-beta primer mix characterized a second PCR of roughly 7 to 12 cycles. TCRdb processed the 5' RACE reads anew with MiXCR; each CDR3 protein has one entry. The data contain hundreds of thousands of distinct CDR3 sequences, 58% of them singletons. Study-level points and caveats: The percentage of naive T cells correlated strongly with TCR beta diversity.

Sequences were obtained from blood. J is TRBJ2-3 and V is TRBV12-3 or TRBV12-4; perhaps TRBD2 as D (6 bases). The clonotype comes from a man in his thirties or forties in good health. The chain's CDR3 is CASIRERLTDTQYF. In DNA, the CDR3 is TGTGCCAGCATACGGGAGAGACTCACAGATACGCAGTATTTT.